This T cell receptor (beta chain) was profiled in a study of blood T cell repertoires in COVID-19. Study-level background: Specimens from acute and convalescent COVID-19 originated in the United States, Italy and Spain.

The method was immunoSEQ multiplex PCR; TCRdb's version includes in-frame clones alone and lacks a portion of them. The table shows some 48,000 clones, with just over 85% occurring only once. The CDR3 length is 15 residues. Looked up from germline, CDR1 is SGHTA and CDR2 is FQGTGA. V was clipped by 5 bases and J by 2 bases, with 13 bases between them. Patients of the Seattle cohort, enrolled during active infection, were followed longitudinally. The sequence was obtained from a woman aged 80 or older with COVID-19, enrolled during active disease. The V call is TRBV7-3, the J call TRBJ1-3; TRBD1 might be the D (6 bases). Sequencing was done on a sample of peripheral blood. The CDR3 here is CASSRTVPPGNTIYF. DNA of the CDR3: TGTGCCAGCAGCCGGACAGTACCTCCTGGAAACACCATATATTTT.